Listed below are T cell receptor beta chains from one sample, sequenced in a study of T cells in Graves' hyperthyroidism and ophthalmopathy. TCRdb re-analysed the multiplex PCR reads in MiXCR, keeping a single row per CDR3 protein. The table records 490,000 or so distinct CDR3 sequences, about 20% of them present only once. Sequenced material: blood. The origin of the receptors is a man aged 40-49 years with Graves' ophthalmopathy. The CDR3 runs from the conserved cysteine through the conserved F or W. The D gene is left open where the match is weak. The size entry is marked missing in some rows and otherwise reads once, few, many or a size class.

TRBV20-1,.,12,TRBJ1-2,TRBD1,TGCAGTGTCAGGGGGCTCGAGTATGGCTACACCTTC,CSVRGLEYGYTF
TRBV18,.,15,TRBJ1-4,.,TGTGCCAGCTCTCGCGGGGGTGCAACTAATGAAAAACTGTTTTTT,CASSRGGATNEKLFF
TRBV5-1,.,16,TRBJ1-2,TRBD1,TGCGCCAGCAGCTCCAGTATAGGGGGCGCGCACTATGGCTACACCTTC,CASSSSIGGAHYGYTF
TRBV19,few,15,TRBJ1-1,.,TGTGCCAGTTCCCCCTCCTACCGATACTCCGATGGTGCTTTCTTT,CASSPSYRYSDGAFF
TRBV4-1,.,17,TRBJ2-7,.,TGCGCCAGCAGCCAGGGAAGGTGGGCTAGCCCCAACTACGAGCAGTACTTC,CASSQGRWASPNYEQYF
TRBV18,.,13,TRBJ2-3,.,TGTGCCAGCTCACCCGGGACCCGCTATACGCAGTATTTT,CASSPGTRYTQYF
TRBV6-1,few,13,TRBJ2-7,.,TGTGCCAGCAGATGGGGAGCGGGCTACGAGCAGTACTTC,CASRWGAGYEQYF
TRBV7-2,many,14,TRBJ2-2,TRBD1,TGTGCCAGCTGCGAGGACAGGCGCACCGGGGAGCTGTTTTTT,CASCEDRRTGELFF
TRBV6-1,few,15,TRBJ1-5,.,TGTGCCAGCAGTGTGGATGTTTATAGCAATCAGCCCCAGCATTTT,CASSVDVYSNQPQHF
TRBV28,.,13,TRBJ1-2,.,TGTGCCAGCGGGGATCATATGGACTATGGCTACACCTTC,CASGDHMDYGYTF
TRBV7-2,few,15,TRBJ2-5,.,TGTGCCAGCACCTCGATTTCGGGGAAACAAGAGACCCAGTACTTC,CASTSISGKQETQYF
TRBV12-3/TRBV12-4,.,15,TRBJ2-3,.,TGTGCCAGCAGTTTAGATCTGGGCAACACAGATACGCAGTATTTT,CASSLDLGNTDTQYF
TRBV12-5,.,14,TRBJ1-2,.,TGTGCTAGTGGTTTGGGGCCAGGTTTCTATGGCTACACCTTC,CASGLGPGFYGYTF
TRBV5-5,many,17,TRBJ2-6,TRBD1,TGTGCCAGCAGAAAGGGACAGATTAACTCTGGGGCCAACGTCCTGACTTTC,CASRKGQINSGANVLTF
TRBV5-1,many,14,TRBJ1-1,TRBD1,TGCGCCAGCAGTTCCGGACAGGGATGGACTGAAGCTTTCTTT,CASSSGQGWTEAFF
TRBV20-1,few,13,TRBJ2-4,TRBD1,TGCAGTGCCAAACGACAGGGCGAAAACATTCAGTACTTC,CSAKRQGENIQYF
TRBV7-9,.,17,TRBJ2-1,.,TGTGCCAGCAGCCCAGTGGGGGTAAGAGGAGGCTACAATGAGCAGTTCTTC,CASSPVGVRGGYNEQFF
TRBV5-5,few,12,TRBJ2-7,.,TGTGCCAGCAGCTCGTTTAACTACGAGCAGTACTTC,CASSSFNYEQYF
TRBV20-1,.,16,TRBJ2-3,TRBD2,TGCAGTGCTACCAGTAGCGGGAGACCCCGCACAGATACGCAGTATTTT,CSATSSGRPRTDTQYF
TRBV2,few,15,TRBJ2-3,.,TGTGCCAGCAGGGGGGGCGGTTATAGCACAGATACGCAGTATTTT,CASRGGGYSTDTQYF
TRBV30,.,17,TRBJ2-2,TRBD2,TGTGCCTGGAGTCGTCCGCCGGTAGCGGGGCACACCGGGGAGCTGTTTTTT,CAWSRPPVAGHTGELFF
TRBV12-3/TRBV12-4,few,15,TRBJ1-3,TRBD1,TGTGCCAGCAGTTTAGAGGGGGCTGCTGGAAACACCATATATTTT,CASSLEGAAGNTIYF
TRBV19,.,13,TRBJ1-2,TRBD1,TGTGCCAGGAGGGGGACAGAATACTATGGCTACACCTTC,CARRGTEYYGYTF
TRBV7-9,few,14,TRBJ2-2,.,TGTGCCAGCAGCTTAAGTAGAGTGACCGGGGAGCTGTTTTTT,CASSLSRVTGELFF
TRBV30,many,16,TRBJ1-1,.,TGTGCCTGGAGTGTTGTAACGGGACTCACCAACACTGAAGCTTTCTTT,CAWSVVTGLTNTEAFF
TRBV7-9,.,14,TRBJ2-3,.,TGTGCCAGCAGCTTAGAGTGGGGATCAGATACGCAGTATTTT,CASSLEWGSDTQYF
TRBV6-1,few,15,TRBJ1-5,TRBD1,TGTGCCAGCAGACTACCGGGACAGACTAATCAGCCCCAGCATTTT,CASRLPGQTNQPQHF
TRBV18,many,12,TRBJ1-5,.,TGTGCCAGCTTGACAGATAATCAGCCCCAGCATTTT,CASLTDNQPQHF
TRBV5-1,.,14,TRBJ1-2,.,TGCGCCAGCAGCCCTCGGACTGCCGGCTATGGCTACACCTTC,CASSPRTAGYGYTF
TRBV12-3/TRBV12-4,many,14,TRBJ2-7,TRBD2,TGTGCCAGCAGGTCCACCGGGACTAGCCTCGAGCAGTACTTC,CASRSTGTSLEQYF
TRBV9,few,15,TRBJ2-7,TRBD2,TGTGCCAGCAGCGTAGCTAGCGGGAGCTACTACGAGCAGTACTTC,CASSVASGSYYEQYF
TRBV12-5,.,16,TRBJ1-5,.,TGTGCTAGTGGTTTGGCCCGGAAAGGCAGCAATCAGCCCCAGCATTTT,CASGLARKGSNQPQHF